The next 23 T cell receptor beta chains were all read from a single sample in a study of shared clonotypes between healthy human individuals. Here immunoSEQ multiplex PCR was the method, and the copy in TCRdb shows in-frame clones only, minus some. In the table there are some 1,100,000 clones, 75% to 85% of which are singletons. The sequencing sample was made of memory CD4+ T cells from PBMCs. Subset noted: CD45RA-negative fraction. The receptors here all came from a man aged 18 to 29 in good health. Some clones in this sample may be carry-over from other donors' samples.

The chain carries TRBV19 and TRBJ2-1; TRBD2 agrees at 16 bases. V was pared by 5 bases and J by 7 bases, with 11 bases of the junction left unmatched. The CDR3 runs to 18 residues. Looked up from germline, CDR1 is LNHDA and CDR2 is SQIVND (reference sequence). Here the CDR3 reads CASSGTSGRAVYGNEQFF. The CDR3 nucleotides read TGTGCCAGTAGTGGGACTAGCGGGAGGGCCGTTTATGGGAATGAGCAGTTCTTC. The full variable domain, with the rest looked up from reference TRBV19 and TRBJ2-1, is DGGITQSPKYLFRKEGQNVTLSCEQNLNHDAMYWYRQDPGQGLRLIYYSQIVNDFQKGDIAEGYSVSREKKESFPLTVTSAQKNPTAFYLCASSGTSGRAVYGNEQFFGPGTRLTVL.

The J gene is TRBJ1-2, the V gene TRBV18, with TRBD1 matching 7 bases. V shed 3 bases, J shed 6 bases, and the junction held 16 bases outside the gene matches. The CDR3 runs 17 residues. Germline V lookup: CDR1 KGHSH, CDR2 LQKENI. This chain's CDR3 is CASSPVGGAASGHGYTF. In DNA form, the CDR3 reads TGTGCCAGCTCACCCGTAGGGGGCGCAGCGTCGGGTCATGGCTACACCTTC.

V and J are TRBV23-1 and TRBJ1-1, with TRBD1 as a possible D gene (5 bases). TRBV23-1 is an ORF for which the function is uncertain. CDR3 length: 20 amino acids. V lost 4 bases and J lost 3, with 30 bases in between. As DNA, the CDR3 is TGCGCCAGCAGTCCTCCCGCCGAGGAACAGGCGATTCTTCGGGACACTGAAGCTTTCTTT. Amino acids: CASSPPAEEQAILRDTEAFF.

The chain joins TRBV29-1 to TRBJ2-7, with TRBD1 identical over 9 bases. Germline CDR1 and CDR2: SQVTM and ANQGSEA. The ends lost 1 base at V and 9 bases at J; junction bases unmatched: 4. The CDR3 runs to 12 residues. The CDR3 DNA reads TGCAGCGTTGAAGGACAGGGGGGCGTGCAGTACTTC. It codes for CSVEGQGGVQYF.

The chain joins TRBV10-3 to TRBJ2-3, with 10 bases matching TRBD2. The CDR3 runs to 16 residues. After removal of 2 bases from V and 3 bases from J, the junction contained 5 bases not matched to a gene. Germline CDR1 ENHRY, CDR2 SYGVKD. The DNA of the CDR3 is TGTGCCATCAGTGAGAATCTGGGACTAGCGACAGATACGCAGTATTTT. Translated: CAISENLGLATDTQYF.

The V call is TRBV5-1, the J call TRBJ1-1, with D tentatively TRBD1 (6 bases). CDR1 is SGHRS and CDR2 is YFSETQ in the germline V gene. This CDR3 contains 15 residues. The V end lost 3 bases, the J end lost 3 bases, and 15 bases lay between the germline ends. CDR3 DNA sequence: TGCGCCAGCAGCTCGCTATACAGGGTGGACACTGAAGCTTTCTTT. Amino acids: CASSSLYRVDTEAFF.

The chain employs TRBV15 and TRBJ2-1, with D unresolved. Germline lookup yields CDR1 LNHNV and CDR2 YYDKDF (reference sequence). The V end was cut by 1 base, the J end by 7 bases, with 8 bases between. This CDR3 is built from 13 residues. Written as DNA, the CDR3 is TGTGCCACCAGCAGAGGGCCACTGAATGAGCAGTTCTTC. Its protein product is CATSRGPLNEQFF.

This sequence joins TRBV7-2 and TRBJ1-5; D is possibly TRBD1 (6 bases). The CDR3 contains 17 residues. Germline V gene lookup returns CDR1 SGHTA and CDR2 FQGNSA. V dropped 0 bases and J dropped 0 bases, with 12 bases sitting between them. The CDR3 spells CASSLAGGAASNQPQHF. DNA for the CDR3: TGTGCCAGCAGCTTAGCGGGGGGGGCGGCTAGCAATCAGCCCCAGCATTTT.

The DNA for the CDR3 is TGTGCCAGCAGTTACTCGGTCCATTCACCCCTCCACTTT. Translation gives CASSYSVHSPLHF. This rearrangement joins TRBV6-5 to TRBJ1-6; no clear D. Germline assignment: CDR1 MNHEY and CDR2 SVGAGI. This CDR3 comprises 13 residues. Trimming took off 0 bases at V and 8 bases at J, with 5 bases between the two ends.

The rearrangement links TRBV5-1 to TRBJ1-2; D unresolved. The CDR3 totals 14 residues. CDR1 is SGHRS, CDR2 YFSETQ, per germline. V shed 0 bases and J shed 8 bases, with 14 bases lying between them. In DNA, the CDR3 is TGCGCCAGCAGCTTGGAATCCGGGTTGAGAGGCTACACCTTC. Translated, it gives CASSLESGLRGYTF.

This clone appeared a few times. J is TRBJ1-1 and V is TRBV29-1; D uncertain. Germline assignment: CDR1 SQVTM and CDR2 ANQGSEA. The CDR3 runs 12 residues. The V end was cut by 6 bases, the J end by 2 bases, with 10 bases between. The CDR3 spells CSVGPSNTEAFF. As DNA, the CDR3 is TGCAGCGTCGGGCCCTCAAACACTGAAGCTTTCTTT.

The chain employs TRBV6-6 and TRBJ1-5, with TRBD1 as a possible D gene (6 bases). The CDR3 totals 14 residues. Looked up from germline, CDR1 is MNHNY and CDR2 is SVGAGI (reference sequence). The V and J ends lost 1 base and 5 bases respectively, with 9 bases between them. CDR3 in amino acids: CASSYLGGDQPQHF. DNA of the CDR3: TGTGCCAGCAGTTACTTGGGGGGCGATCAGCCCCAGCATTTT.

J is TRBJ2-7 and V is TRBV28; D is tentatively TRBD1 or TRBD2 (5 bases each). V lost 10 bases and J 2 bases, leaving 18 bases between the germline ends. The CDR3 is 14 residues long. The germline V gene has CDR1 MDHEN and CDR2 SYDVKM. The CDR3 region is CATKRGTGTYEQYF. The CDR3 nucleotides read TGTGCCACCAAAAGAGGGACGGGGACCTACGAGCAGTACTTC.

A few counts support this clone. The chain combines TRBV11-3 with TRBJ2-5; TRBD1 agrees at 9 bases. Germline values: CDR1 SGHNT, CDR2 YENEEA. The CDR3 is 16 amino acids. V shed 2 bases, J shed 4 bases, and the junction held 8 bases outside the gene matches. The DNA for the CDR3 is TGTGCCAGCAGCTTAAGGGGACAGGGAAGTACAGAGACCCAGTACTTC. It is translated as CASSLRGQGSTETQYF. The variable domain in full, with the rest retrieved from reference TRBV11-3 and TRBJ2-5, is EAGVVQSPRYKIIEKKQPVAFWCNPISGHNTLYWYLQNLGQGPELLIRYENEEAVDDSQLPKDRFSAERLKGVDSTLKIQPAELGDSAVYLCASSLRGQGSTETQYFGPGTRLLVL.

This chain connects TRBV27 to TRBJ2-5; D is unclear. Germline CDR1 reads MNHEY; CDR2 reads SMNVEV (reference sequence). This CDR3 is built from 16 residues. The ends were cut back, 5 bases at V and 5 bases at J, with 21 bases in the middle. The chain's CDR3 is CASSQLRALVGETQYF. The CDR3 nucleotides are TGTGCCAGCAGTCAACTCCGGGCTCTAGTCGGGGAGACCCAGTACTTC.

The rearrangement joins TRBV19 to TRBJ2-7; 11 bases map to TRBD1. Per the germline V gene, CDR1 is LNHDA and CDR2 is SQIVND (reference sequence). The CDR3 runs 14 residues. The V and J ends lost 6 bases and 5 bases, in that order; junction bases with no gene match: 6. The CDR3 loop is CASSTGTGGHEQYF. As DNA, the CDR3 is TGTGCCAGTAGCACCGGGACAGGGGGTCACGAGCAGTACTTC.

CDR3 sequence (DNA): TGCGCCAGCAGTCGGCTAGGGGGTTCAGATACGCAGTATTTT. Protein product: CASSRLGGSDTQYF. The V and J genes are TRBV5-1 and TRBJ2-3; possibly TRBD1 for D (6 bases). Trimming shortened V by 5 bases and J by 4 bases, and 14 bases separated the two germline ends. Germline values: CDR1 SGHRS, CDR2 YFSETQ. The CDR3 contains 14 residues.

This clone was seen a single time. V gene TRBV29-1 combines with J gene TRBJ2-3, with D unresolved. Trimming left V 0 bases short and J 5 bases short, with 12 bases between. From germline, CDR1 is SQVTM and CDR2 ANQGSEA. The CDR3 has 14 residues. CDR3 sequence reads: CSVEDTHSGDTQYF. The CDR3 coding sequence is TGCAGCGTTGAAGACACCCATTCTGGAGATACGCAGTATTTT.

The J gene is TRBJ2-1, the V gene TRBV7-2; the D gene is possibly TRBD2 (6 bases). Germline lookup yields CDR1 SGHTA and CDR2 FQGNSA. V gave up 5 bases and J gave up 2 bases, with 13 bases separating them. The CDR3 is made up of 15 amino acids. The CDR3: CASSPQAGPYNEQFF. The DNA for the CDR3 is TGTGCCAGCAGCCCCCAGGCGGGACCCTACAATGAGCAGTTCTTC.

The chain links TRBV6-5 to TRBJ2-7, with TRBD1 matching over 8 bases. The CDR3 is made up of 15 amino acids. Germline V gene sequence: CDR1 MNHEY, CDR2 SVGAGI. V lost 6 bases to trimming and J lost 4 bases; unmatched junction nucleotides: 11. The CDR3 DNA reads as TGTGCCAGCAGGCTGGAAGGACAGGGTCTATACGAGCAGTACTTC. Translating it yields CASRLEGQGLYEQYF.

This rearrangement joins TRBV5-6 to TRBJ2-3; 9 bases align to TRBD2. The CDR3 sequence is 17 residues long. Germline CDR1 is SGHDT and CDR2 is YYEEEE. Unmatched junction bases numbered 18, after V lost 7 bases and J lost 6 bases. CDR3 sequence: CASSGASSGTYFDTQYF. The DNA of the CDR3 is TGTGCCAGCTCAGGAGCTTCTAGCGGGACTTACTTTGATACGCAGTATTTT.

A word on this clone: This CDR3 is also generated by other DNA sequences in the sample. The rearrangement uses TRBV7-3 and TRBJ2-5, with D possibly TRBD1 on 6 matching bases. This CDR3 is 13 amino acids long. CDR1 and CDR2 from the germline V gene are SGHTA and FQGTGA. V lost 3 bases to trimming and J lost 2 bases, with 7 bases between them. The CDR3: CASSFGQQETQYF. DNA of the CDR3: TGTGCCAGCAGCTTCGGACAGCAAGAGACCCAGTACTTC.

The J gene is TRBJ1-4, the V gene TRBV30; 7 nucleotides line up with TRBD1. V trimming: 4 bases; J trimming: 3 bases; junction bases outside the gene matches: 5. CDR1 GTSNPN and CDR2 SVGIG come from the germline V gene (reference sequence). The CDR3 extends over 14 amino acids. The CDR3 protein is CAWNGGQSNEKLFF. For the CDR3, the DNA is TGTGCCTGGAACGGGGGACAGTCTAATGAAAAACTGTTTTTT.